Listed below are T cell receptor beta chains from one sample, sequenced in a study of human T cells and chemical hapten exposure. TCRdb ran MiXCR on the RACE reads and lists one entry per CDR3 protein. This sample has under 65,000 distinct CDR3 sequences; around 9.3% occur once, and the top ten carry 4% to 5.5%. The sequences come from whole blood, collected in connection with sensitization to the hapten diphenylcyclopropenone (DPC). The receptors here all came from a woman aged 45-59 years with alopecia areata. Some clones in this sample may be carry-over from other donors' samples. The CDR3 runs from the conserved cysteine through the conserved F or W. A D gene is named only where the DNA matches it firmly. The size of a clone is reported for some rows only, either as once, few or many, or as a class for expanded clones.

D gene	J gene	clone size	V gene	CDR3 DNA	CDR3 protein
NA	TRBJ2-6	many	TRBV29-1	TGCAGCGTTGCCGGGGCCAACGTCCTGACTTTC	CSVAGANVLTF
NA	TRBJ2-7	few	TRBV10-2	TGCGCCAGCAGTGACCCCTCGATGATGCAGGGGGGCCACGAGCAGTACTTC	CASSDPSMMQGGHEQYF
NA	TRBJ1-6	many	TRBV25-1	TGTGCCAGCAGTGAAGTTGACACACGGTCACCCCTCCACTTT	CASSEVDTRSPLHF
NA	TRBJ1-1	many	TRBV3-1	TGTGCCAGCAGCCAAGTAGGCTGGGGATCGAACACTGAAGCTTTCTTT	CASSQVGWGSNTEAFF
TRBD2	TRBJ2-4	few	TRBV11-2	TGTGCCAGCAGGAGCCCGGGGGGACTAGCCAAAAACATTCAGTACTTC	CASRSPGGLAKNIQYF
TRBD1	TRBJ1-5	few	TRBV5-1	TGCGCCAGCAGCCCAGGACAGGGGGCATATAGCAATCAGCCCCAGCATTTT	CASSPGQGAYSNQPQHF
TRBD1	TRBJ1-5	many	TRBV18	TGTGCCAGCTCACCTAGCCGGGACAGAAATCAGCCCCAGCATTTT	CASSPSRDRNQPQHF
NA	TRBJ2-2	many	TRBV30	TGTGCCTGGAGAAGGGGGGATAGGAACACCGGGGAGCTGTTTTTT	CAWRRGDRNTGELFF
NA	TRBJ2-2	many	TRBV29-1	TGCAGCGTTTGGGATGACAGGCCCGGGGAGCTGTTTTTT	CSVWDDRPGELFF
NA	TRBJ1-2	many	TRBV6-6	TGTGCCAGCAGTGTAAACTATGGCTACACCTTC	CASSVNYGYTF
NA	TRBJ1-1	few	TRBV30	TGTGCCTGGAGTCCGGTAGGGACGAGGAACACTGAAGCTTTCTTT	CAWSPVGTRNTEAFF
NA	TRBJ2-7	many	TRBV28	TGTGCCAGCAGGGTAGCGGACGGGGGGCAGTACTTC	CASRVADGGQYF
TRBD1	TRBJ2-1	many	TRBV3-1	TGTGCCAGCAGCCCCAGGACAGGATATAGCTCCTACAATGAGCAGTTCTTC	CASSPRTGYSSYNEQFF
TRBD1	TRBJ1-1	many	TRBV2	TGTGCCAGCAGACGGGACAGGGGGACTTCTGAAGCTTTCTTT	CASRRDRGTSEAFF
NA	TRBJ1-6	once	TRBV20-1	TGCAGTGCTAGAGTCGACCAAGGGGGAAATTCACCCCTCCACTTT	CSARVDQGGNSPLHF
NA	TRBJ2-7	many	TRBV4-1	TGCGCCAGCAGCCAGGGACTCGGGTACGAGCAGTACTTC	CASSQGLGYEQYF
NA	TRBJ1-2	NA	TRBV12-3/TRBV12-4	TGTGCCAGCATGGGCCGAAACTATGGCTACACCTTC	CASMGRNYGYTF
NA	TRBJ1-5	many	TRBV3-1	TGTGCCAGCAGCCAAACAGGACAGCCCCAGCATTTT	CASSQTGQPQHF
NA	TRBJ1-1	many	TRBV10-3	TGTGCCATCAGTGAGTCGTCAGTGAAGGTAAACACTGAAGCTTTCTTT	CAISESSVKVNTEAFF
NA	TRBJ1-1	many	TRBV3-1	TGTGCCAGCAGCCTTCAGACGAACACTGAAGCTTTCTTT	CASSLQTNTEAFF
NA	TRBJ2-2	many	TRBV3-1	TGTGCCAGCAGCCAAGTCCGGGAGCTGTTTTTT	CASSQVRELFF
TRBD1	TRBJ1-3	few	TRBV5-1	TGCGCCAGCAGCCCGGGACAGACAGGAAACACCATATATTTT	CASSPGQTGNTIYF
NA	TRBJ1-5	many	TRBV20-1	TGCAGTGCTCGGAATGTTGAGGTAGTTGATCAGCCCCAGCATTTT	CSARNVEVVDQPQHF
NA	TRBJ2-3	many	TRBV30	TGTGCCTGGAGTTATCTGCGTGGGACCACAGATACGCAGTATTTT	CAWSYLRGTTDTQYF
NA	TRBJ2-1	many	TRBV7-9	TGTGCCAGCAGCCCCATGGCAGGCGTCAATGAGCAGTTCTTC	CASSPMAGVNEQFF
TRBD2	TRBJ2-3	many	TRBV9	TGTGCCAGCAGCGAGCGGGAGTCTTTTGATACGCAGTATTTT	CASSERESFDTQYF
NA	TRBJ2-5	many	TRBV29-1	TGCAGCGTTGAAGATTCACGGGCGGCTTCGACCCAGTACTTC	CSVEDSRAASTQYF
TRBD1	TRBJ2-5	many	TRBV6-2/TRBV6-3	TGTGCCAGCAGAGTACTCACCGGGACAGGGGAAGAGACCCAGTACTTC	CASRVLTGTGEETQYF
TRBD2	TRBJ2-1	many	TRBV5-1	TGCGCCAGCAGCTACGAACTAGCGCCCTCCTACAATGAGCAGTTCTTC	CASSYELAPSYNEQFF
TRBD1	TRBJ2-2	many	TRBV7-6	TGTGCCAGCAGCCCAGGGACAGCGAACACCGGGGAGCTGTTTTTT	CASSPGTANTGELFF
NA	TRBJ1-1	NA	TRBV30	TGTGCCTGGTTCAGAAGGAGAGAAACTGAAGCTTTCTTT	CAWFRRRETEAFF
TRBD1	TRBJ1-6	many	TRBV5-5	TGTGCCAGCAGCGCAAGACAGGGGACAAATTCACCCCTCCACTTT	CASSARQGTNSPLHF
NA	TRBJ2-7	NA	TRBV12-3/TRBV12-4	TGTGCCAGCAGTTTAGAGAGGGCGGGACCCTACGAGCAGTACTTC	CASSLERAGPYEQYF
TRBD1	TRBJ1-2	many	TRBV5-1	TGCGCCAGCAGCTCGGGGACAGCTAACTATGGCTACACCTTC	CASSSGTANYGYTF
NA	TRBJ1-3	few	TRBV14	TGTGCCAGCAGCCAAGATCTAAGGGTTCAGCACACCATATATTTT	CASSQDLRVQHTIYF
NA	TRBJ2-3	few	TRBV18	TGTGCCAGCTCGGGATTTCCTGGCACAGATACGCAGTATTTT	CASSGFPGTDTQYF
NA	TRBJ2-2	many	TRBV6-1	TGTGCCAGCAGTGAAGCGCTGCCTACCTTGGCCGGGGAGCTGTTTTTT	CASSEALPTLAGELFF
NA	TRBJ1-3	NA	TRBV19	TGTGCCAGTAGTATTGGATCCTCTGGAAACACCATATATTTT	CASSIGSSGNTIYF
TRBD2	TRBJ2-7	NA	TRBV20-1	TGCAGTGCCAAGGCGCCGGGAGCGGGGGACGAGCAGTACTTC	CSAKAPGAGDEQYF
NA	TRBJ2-5	few	TRBV29-1	TGCAGCGTTGGGTCAGGGGTAGAGACCCAGTACTTC	CSVGSGVETQYF